Presented here are 25 T cell receptor beta chains from one specimen sequenced in a study of post-analysis software for immune sequencing data. Antigen specificity for these receptors is unknown. The authors incorporated unique molecular identifiers into the TCR beta cDNA libraries. TCRdb re-analysed the PCR reads in MiXCR, keeping a single row per CDR3 protein. The data hold about 770,000 distinct CDR3 sequences, with about 43% observed a single time. Study-level results: The five TRBV segments detected at higher frequency in patients than in controls included TRBV5-6, TRBV5-1 and TRBV20-1.

Sequencing was performed on blood. These receptors were taken from a girl under 18 with multiple sclerosis.

This chain joins TRBV7-9 and TRBJ2-7; D not certain. The germline gives CDR1 SEHNR, CDR2 FQNEAQ (reference sequence). The CDR3 spans 14 residues. Trimming shortened V by 5 bases and J by 0 bases, and 11 bases separated the two germline ends. CDR3 sequence reads: CASSPALNSYEQYF. CDR3 DNA sequence: TGTGCCAGCAGCCCAGCCCTGAACTCCTACGAGCAGTACTTC.

Points on this clonotype: At one boundary the junction diverges from the germline segment, which might be a read error. The rearrangement links TRBV7-2 to TRBJ2-3; unclear D gene. The germline V gene has CDR1 SGHTA and CDR2 FQGNSA. This CDR3 comprises 14 residues. In DNA form, the CDR3 reads TGTGCCAGCAGCTTAGAGGTGACCCCAGATACGCGGTATTTT. As protein: CASSLEVTPDTRYF.

This rearrangement joins TRBV6-5 to TRBJ1-5, with D hard to call. V was trimmed by 8 bases and J by 3 bases, leaving 11 bases between them. The germline V gene encodes CDR1 MNHEY and CDR2 SVGAGI. The CDR3 has 13 amino acids. This CDR3 is CASSDGYNQPQHF. The CDR3 region has the DNA TGTGCCAGCTCCGACGGGTACAATCAGCCCCAGCATTTT.

This clonotype showed up just a few times. The V gene is TRBV15, the J gene TRBJ2-7, with D possibly matching TRBD2 (6 bases). The V gene's germline CDR1 is LNHNV and CDR2 YYDKDF (reference sequence). The germline V and J ends were trimmed by 3 bases and 2 bases, with 11 bases remaining between them. CDR3 length equals 14 residues. The CDR3 DNA reads as TGTGCCACCAGCAGTTCTAGCGATCCCTACGAGCAGTACTTC. Its protein product is CATSSSSDPYEQYF.

The gene calls are TRBV7-2 and TRBJ2-1; no clear D gene. V lost 5 bases and J 4 bases, leaving 12 bases between the germline ends. The CDR3 runs 14 residues. Per the germline V gene, CDR1 is SGHTA and CDR2 is FQGNSA. CDR3 DNA: TGTGCCAGCAGCCCCCACGCACAGTACAATGAGCAGTTCTTC. It codes for CASSPHAQYNEQFF. Complete variable domain (other parts from reference TRBV7-2 and TRBJ2-1): GAGVSQSPSNKVTEKGKDVELRCDPISGHTALYWYRQSLGQGLEFLIYFQGNSAPDKSGLPSDRFSAERTGGSVSTLTIQRTQQEDSAVYLCASSPHAQYNEQFFGPGTRLTVL.

This clonotype occurred once. This chain joins TRBV5-6 and TRBJ1-5, with D perhaps matching TRBD1 (5 bases). This CDR3 is 15 amino acids long. V was pared by 2 bases and J by 7 bases, with 16 bases between. The germline V gene has CDR1 SGHDT and CDR2 YYEEEE. Here the CDR3 reads CASSLGRSWGQPQHF. The DNA of the CDR3 is TGTGCCAGCAGCTTAGGCAGGTCGTGGGGGCAGCCCCAGCATTTT.

J is TRBJ1-5 and V is TRBV25-1; TRBD1 matches 7 bases. The CDR3 consists of 14 residues. V was clipped by 4 bases and J by 3 bases; unmatched bases: 3. Germline-derived CDR1 and CDR2 are MGHDK and SYGVNS. The DNA for the CDR3 is TGTGCCAGCAGTGGACAGGGAGACAATCAGCCCCAGCATTTT. Encoded protein: CASSGQGDNQPQHF.

This sequence joins TRBV12-3 or TRBV12-4 and TRBJ2-7; 8 nucleotides align to TRBD2. The CDR3 runs to 12 residues. Trimming took 10 bases from V and 6 from J; bases not matched to a gene: 8. The CDR3 DNA is TGTGCCACACGGGGGCTAGCGGGCGAGCAGTACTTC. This gives the protein CATRGLAGEQYF.

The CDR3 loop reads CAISEGLAGGQETQYF. CDR3 coding DNA: TGTGCCATCAGTGAAGGGCTAGCGGGAGGCCAAGAGACCCAGTACTTC. The V call is TRBV10-3, the J call TRBJ2-5; 11 bases are shared with TRBD2. The germline V gene encodes CDR1 ENHRY and CDR2 SYGVKD. CDR3 length equals 16 residues. Trimming at V came to 3 bases and at J to 1 base, leaving 4 bases not matched to a gene.

The CDR3 here is CASSWISGTDNEQYF. CDR3 bases: TGTGCCAGCAGCTGGATCAGTGGGACGGACAACGAGCAGTACTTC. The V and J genes are TRBV7-9 and TRBJ2-5, with D perhaps being TRBD1 or TRBD2 (5 bases each). Near its end, the DNA agrees better with TRBJ2-7, so the J call may be wrong. The CDR3 consists of 15 residues. Germline lookup yields CDR1 SEHNR and CDR2 FQNEAQ (reference sequence).

This clonotype showed up just a few times. The V gene is TRBV6-6, the J gene TRBJ2-5, with TRBD1 matching 8 bases. TRBJ2-7 explains the end of the DNA better; the J call may be wrong. Per the germline V gene, CDR1 is MNHNY and CDR2 is SVGAGI (reference sequence). The CDR3 length is 14 residues. The CDR3 protein is CASSYVQGAGEQYF. The DNA for the CDR3 is TGTGCCAGCAGTTATGTTCAGGGGGCCGGCGAGCAGTACTTC.

The chain has TRBV6-5 and TRBJ1-1, with TRBD1 identical over 8 bases. This CDR3 comprises 14 residues. Germline values: CDR1 MNHEY, CDR2 SVGAGI. J lost 4 bases, V lost 8 bases, and 9 bases had no gene match. The CDR3 DNA sequence: TGTGCCAGCTGTCGCCCAGGGGGCGGCACTGAAGCTTTCTTT. This codes for CASCRPGGGTEAFF.

As concerns this clonotype: A much more abundant neighbour one base away suggests this may be a read error. V usage is TRBV27 and J usage is TRBJ2-3; possibly TRBD1 or TRBD2 for D (5 bases each). V was shortened by 8 bases and J by 8 bases, with 26 bases between the two germline ends. The CDR3 sequence is 16 residues long. Germline assignment: CDR1 MNHEY and CDR2 SMNVEV (reference sequence). CDR3 in amino acids: CASQSQGPSITGTQYF. The CDR3 DNA sequence: TGTGCCAGCCAGTCCCAGGGACCCTCCATCACGGGTACGCAGTATTTT.

This rearrangement joins TRBV4-2 to TRBJ1-4; possibly TRBD1 for D (6 bases). V was cut by 1 base and J by 4 bases, with 13 bases left in between. Germline values: CDR1 LGHNA, CDR2 YNFKEQ. The CDR3 is made up of 16 amino acids. The CDR3 coding sequence is TGTGCCAGCAGCCAAGGGCCAGGGGATATTAATGAAAAACTGTTTTTT. It is translated as CASSQGPGDINEKLFF.

This clonotype was observed a few times. The chain links TRBV7-9 to TRBJ2-5; D not resolved. V was pared by 1 base and J by 3 bases, with 9 bases between. The CDR3 contains 14 residues. Germline lookup yields CDR1 SEHNR and CDR2 FQNEAQ (reference sequence). CDR3: CASSLVEPKETQYF. DNA of the CDR3: TGTGCCAGCAGCTTAGTGGAACCGAAAGAGACCCAGTACTTC.

This chain connects TRBV3-1 to TRBJ2-3, with 8 nucleotides matching TRBD2. V lost 2 bases to trimming and J lost 6 bases; unmatched junction nucleotides: 13. In germline, CDR1 is LGHDT, CDR2 YNNKEL (reference sequence). CDR3 size: 17 residues. The CDR3 protein is CASSQRAGGVQRDTQYF. DNA of the CDR3: TGTGCCAGCAGCCAAAGGGCGGGAGGAGTTCAGCGGGATACGCAGTATTTT.

This clonotype was recorded a few times. J is TRBJ2-1 and V is TRBV12-3 or TRBV12-4; maybe TRBD2 (6 bases). Trimming stripped 6 bases from V and 2 bases from J, with 14 bases between. The CDR3 has 15 residues. The CDR3 sequence is CASSLTLATYNEQFF. For the CDR3, the DNA is TGTGCCAGCAGCCTAACTCTAGCGACCTACAATGAGCAGTTCTTC.

This clonotype was counted between two and nine times. The J gene is TRBJ1-2, the V gene TRBV5-1; 7 bases match TRBD1. Germline V gene lookup returns CDR1 SGHRS and CDR2 YFSETQ. With 4 bases clipped from V and 4 bases from J, the junction kept 13 bases outside the gene matches. The CDR3 runs to 16 residues. CDR3 amino acids: CASSRETGQIFYGYTF. The CDR3 coding sequence is TGCGCCAGCAGCCGGGAGACAGGGCAAATCTTCTATGGCTACACCTTC.

The chain recombines TRBV6-6 with TRBJ2-7, with TRBD1 matching 8 bases. The CDR3 has 16 amino acids. V gave up 6 bases and J gave up 0 bases; unmatched junction bases: 10. Germline values: CDR1 MNHNY, CDR2 SVGAGI (reference sequence). The CDR3 reads CASSRSDRGPSYEQYF. The CDR3 region has the DNA TGTGCCAGCAGCCGCTCAGACAGGGGCCCCTCCTACGAGCAGTACTTC.

The chain joins TRBV6-6 to TRBJ2-5; D remains unclear. The DNA end is a closer match to TRBJ2-7, so the J assignment may be wrong. CDR1 MNHNY and CDR2 SVGAGI come from the germline V gene (reference sequence). CDR3 length equals 12 residues. CDR3 nucleotide sequence: TGTGCCAGCAGTTACGGGAAATACGAGCAGTACTTC. This gives the protein CASSYGKYEQYF.

V gene TRBV9 combines with J gene TRBJ2-3; D is possibly TRBD1 (5 bases). Germline assignment: CDR1 SGDLS and CDR2 YYNGEE. CDR3 length: 15 amino acids. V dropped 2 bases and J dropped 4 bases, with 14 bases sitting between them. The CDR3 reads CASSVRDGGADTQYF. The CDR3 DNA sequence: TGTGCCAGCAGCGTCAGGGATGGTGGCGCAGATACGCAGTATTTT.

This chain uses TRBV6-1 with TRBJ2-6; D remains unclear. The germline V and J ends were trimmed by 6 bases and 2 bases, with 14 bases remaining between them. The germline CDR1 and CDR2 sequences are MNHNS and SASEGT. The CDR3 consists of 16 residues. The CDR3 region has the DNA TGTGCCAGCAGCAAATCGACGTTACCTGGGGCCAACGTCCTGACTTTC. Translated: CASSKSTLPGANVLTF.

The V and J genes are TRBV10-3 and TRBJ2-1, with TRBD2 identical over 11 bases. Germline CDR1 ENHRY, CDR2 SYGVKD. The CDR3 runs to 14 residues. V gave up 10 bases and J gave up 2 bases; unmatched junction bases: 4. The CDR3 loop is CATATSGTYNEQFF. The CDR3 DNA follows: TGTGCCACCGCGACTAGCGGGACCTACAATGAGCAGTTCTTC.

The rearrangement links TRBV6-1 to TRBJ1-1; D not certain. Germline CDR1 and CDR2: MNHNS and SASEGT. V gave up 5 bases and J gave up 5 bases, with 12 bases separating them. The CDR3 loop spans 13 amino acids. The DNA of the CDR3 is TGTGCCAGCAGTAAGACCGCCGAAACTGAAGCTTTCTTT. Encoded protein: CASSKTAETEAFF.

This clonotype has more than one count but fewer than ten. The gene calls are TRBV13 and TRBJ2-3; 9 nucleotides line up with TRBD2. Germline V gene data show CDR1 as PRHDT and CDR2 as FYEKMQ (reference sequence). V shed 3 bases, J shed 1 base, and the junction held 2 bases outside the gene matches. The CDR3 spans 15 residues. CDR3 nucleotide sequence: TGTGCCAGCAGCTTCCGGACTAGCGGCACAGATACGCAGTATTTT. This sequence encodes CASSFRTSGTDTQYF.